Sequencing of this T cell receptor (beta chain) was carried out in a study of blood T cell repertoires in COVID-19. For the study at large: Acute and convalescent COVID-19 specimens originated in the United States, Italy and Spain. The analysed material was cDNA or gDNA that came from T cells, B-cell-depleted T cells, or PBMCs.

Trimming pared 0 bases from V and 7 bases from J, leaving 8 bases between. The CDR3 is 13 amino acids. Germline lookup yields CDR1 LGHDT and CDR2 YNNKEL (reference sequence). Original data processing: For nucleated cells, counts were estimated from reference gene primer amplification. Repertoires were generated with immunoSEQ multiplex PCR, while TCRdb's copy carries only in-frame clones and drops some. V and J calls and clone size are copied from that table; D and trimming were computed from the DNA. Here the sample spans about 220,000 clones, around 80% being singletons. This clone was seen just once.

Sequencing input: peripheral blood. This TCR was recovered from a woman aged 70-85 years with acute or convalescent COVID-19. The chain combines TRBV3-1 (or the pseudogene TRBV3-2) with TRBJ2-3; a weak D match, TRBD2 (5 bases). The CDR3: CASSQDRLNTQYF. The CDR3 nucleotides are TGTGCCAGCAGCCAAGATAGACTAAATACGCAGTATTTT.